A single sample is the source of the 25 T cell receptor beta chains below, sequenced in a study of beta chain features in type 1 diabetes. All of the isolated RNA was reverse transcribed, so expressed TCRB transcripts were sequenced. Assay: immunoSEQ multiplex PCR; the TCRdb copy retains only in-frame clones and omits some. The sample shows 900,000 or so clones, 15% to 20% of them seen only once. Sequenced material: naive CD4+ T cells from blood. Receptor source: a woman aged 18-35 years in good health.

This clone was found a few times. The chain uses TRBV7-2 and TRBJ2-1; the D gene is possibly TRBD2 (6 bases). V shed 2 bases and J shed 7 bases, with 15 bases lying between them. The germline V gene encodes CDR1 SGHTA and CDR2 FQGNSA. The CDR3 totals 15 residues. The CDR3 is CASSLLAPQPNEQFF. CDR3 bases: TGTGCCAGCAGCTTACTAGCGCCCCAACCAAATGAGCAGTTCTTC.

This clone was counted only a few times. This sequence joins TRBV11-1 and TRBJ2-2; D call uncertain. The V gene's germline CDR1 is SGHAT and CDR2 FQDESV (reference sequence). Trimming removed 4 bases at V and 1 base at J, with 7 bases between. The length of the CDR3 is 14 residues. The chain's CDR3 is CASSYSENTGELFF. The CDR3 DNA reads TGTGCCAGCAGCTACAGTGAGAACACCGGGGAGCTGTTTTTT.

The CDR3 region has the DNA TGTGCCAGCAGCGCACGGACTAGCGGGAGAGGCCATGAGCAGTTCTTC. Protein: CASSARTSGRGHEQFF. The V gene is TRBV7-2, the J gene TRBJ2-1; the match to TRBD2 covers 13 bases. CDR1 is SGHTA, CDR2 FQGNSA, per germline. The CDR3 consists of 16 residues. After removal of 5 bases from V and 8 bases from J, the junction contained 9 bases not matched to a gene.

Comments on this clone: In the same sample, other DNA sequences code for this CDR3. The CDR3 spells CATSRDRGGYGYTF. The CDR3 nucleotides read TGTGCCACCAGCAGAGACAGGGGCGGTTATGGCTACACCTTC. The rearrangement uses TRBV15 and TRBJ1-2; a possible D gene is TRBD1 (6 bases). Between the trimmed V and J ends, which lost 0 bases and 5 bases, there was a span of 10 bases. The germline CDR1 and CDR2 sequences are LNHNV and YYDKDF (reference sequence). CDR3 length: 14 amino acids.

V usage is TRBV7-9 and J usage is TRBJ2-1; D is perhaps TRBD2 (6 bases). With 3 bases removed from V and 7 bases from J, the gap between germline ends came to 10 bases. In germline, CDR1 is SEHNR, CDR2 FQNEAQ (reference sequence). The CDR3 contains 13 residues. The CDR3 reads CASSFGGRNEQFF. The CDR3 nucleotides read TGTGCCAGCAGCTTCGGGGGACGGAATGAGCAGTTCTTC. Supplemented by reference TRBV7-9 and TRBJ2-1, the full variable domain reads DTGVSQNPRHKITKRGQNVTFRCDPISEHNRLYWYRQTLGQGPEFLTYFQNEAQLEKSRLLSDRFSAERPKGSFSTLEIQRTEQGDSAMYLCASSFGGRNEQFFGPGTRLTVL.

The chain is built from TRBV19 and TRBJ2-3; D call uncertain. CDR1 and CDR2 from the germline V gene are LNHDA and SQIVND (reference sequence). The length of the CDR3 is 13 residues. V was pared by 4 bases and J by 2 bases, with 7 bases between. CDR3 sequence reads: CASSSRVTDTQYF. CDR3 bases: TGTGCCAGTAGTAGTCGGGTCACAGATACGCAGTATTTT.

In its sample, this clone was seen a few times. The chain has TRBV18 and TRBJ1-1; D perhaps matches TRBD1 (5 bases). The V end was cut by 6 bases, the J end by 3 bases, with 23 bases between. The CDR3 is 17 residues long. Germline CDR1 KGHSH, CDR2 LQKENI. For the CDR3, the DNA is TGTGCCAGCTCCCTAACAGGCCTGCTCTCCCGAGACACTGAAGCTTTCTTT. Its translation is CASSLTGLLSRDTEAFF. Full variable domain (remainder filled in from reference TRBV18 and TRBJ1-1): NAGVMQNPRHLVRRRGQEARLRCSPMKGHSHVYWYRQLPEEGLKFMVYLQKENIIDESGMPKERFSAEFPKEGPSILRIQQVVRGDSAAYFCASSLTGLLSRDTEAFFGQGTRLTVV.

The chain uses TRBV27 and TRBJ2-7; no clear D. Germline loops: CDR1 MNHEY, CDR2 SMNVEV (reference sequence). The CDR3 is 14 residues long. V was clipped by 2 bases and J by 2 bases, with 10 bases between them. The CDR3 nucleotides read TGTGCCAGCAGTTTAAAAGGGTCCCCCTACGAGCAGTACTTC. This gives the protein CASSLKGSPYEQYF.

The chain recombines TRBV6-5 with TRBJ2-5; the D is unclear. From germline, CDR1 is MNHEY and CDR2 SVGAGI. Trimming stripped 2 bases from V and 4 bases from J, with 17 bases between. The CDR3 length is 16 residues. DNA for the CDR3: TGTGCCAGCAGTTACGGACCTCTAGGCGGTCTAGAGACCCAGTACTTC. Protein sequence: CASSYGPLGGLETQYF.

This chain joins TRBV7-2 and TRBJ2-1; 7 nucleotides align to TRBD1. Looked up from germline, CDR1 is SGHTA and CDR2 is FQGNSA. The CDR3 loop spans 15 amino acids. Germline trimming cut 4 bases from V and 5 bases from J; bases unmatched to any gene: 8. The CDR3 sequence: CASSSLGGVDNEQFF. The CDR3 region has the DNA TGTGCCAGCAGCTCCCTAGGGGGCGTCGACAATGAGCAGTTCTTC.

The chain carries TRBV4-3 and TRBJ2-3; TRBD2 matches 7 bases. The germline CDR1 and CDR2 sequences are LGHNA and YSLEER. The CDR3 totals 16 residues. J lost 0 bases, V lost 2 bases, and 5 bases had no gene match. CDR3 DNA: TGCGCCAGCAGCCAAAGTAGCGGGTCGAGCACAGATACGCAGTATTTT. Translation: CASSQSSGSSTDTQYF.

The chain recombines TRBV18 with TRBJ2-5, with a weak D call TRBD2 (5 bases). There are 13 residues in the CDR3. Germline-derived CDR1 and CDR2 are KGHSH and LQKENI. V lost 1 base and J 5 bases, leaving 8 bases between the germline ends. The CDR3 sequence is CASSPRTVETQYF. The CDR3 nucleotides are TGTGCCAGCTCACCACGGACTGTGGAGACCCAGTACTTC.

The chain has TRBV7-9 and TRBJ2-1; 10 bases match TRBD2. Germline CDR1 reads SEHNR; CDR2 reads FQNEAQ (reference sequence). Trimming removed 5 bases from V and 13 bases from J; junction bases left unmatched: 8. The CDR3 runs to 13 residues. The CDR3 DNA reads as TGTGCCAGCAGCACGATCCTAGCGGGAGCCCAGTTCTTC. It yields the protein CASSTILAGAQFF. The full variable domain, with the rest looked up from reference TRBV7-9 and TRBJ2-1, is DTGVSQNPRHKITKRGQNVTFRCDPISEHNRLYWYRQTLGQGPEFLTYFQNEAQLEKSRLLSDRFSAERPKGSFSTLEIQRTEQGDSAMYLCASSTILAGAQFFGPGTRLTVL.

Points on this clone: A read error may produce the germline difference seen at one junction end. The rearrangement links TRBV7-9 to TRBJ2-7; 9 bases are a match to TRBD1. CDR3 size: 15 residues. Germline-derived CDR1 and CDR2 are SEHNR and FQNEAQ (reference sequence). The CDR3 region is CASSQEPGQGGEQYF. In nucleotides, the CDR3 is TGCGCCAGCAGCCAAGAACCGGGACAGGGTGGCGAGCAGTACTTC.

The rearrangement uses TRBV4-3 and TRBJ2-7, with D unclear. Between the trimmed V and J ends, which lost 2 bases and 0 bases, there was a span of 17 bases. The CDR3 contains 17 residues. The V gene's germline CDR1 is LGHNA and CDR2 YSLEER. The CDR3 protein is CASSQRRLGYSSYEQYF. CDR3 sequence (DNA): TGCGCCAGCAGCCAACGGAGATTGGGGTACAGCTCCTACGAGCAGTACTTC.

The chain carries TRBV7-2 and TRBJ1-2; TRBD1 matches 7 bases. Trimming took 5 bases from V and 3 from J; bases not matched to a gene: 9. The CDR3 has 15 amino acids. Germline V gene lookup returns CDR1 SGHTA and CDR2 FQGNSA. The CDR3 DNA sequence: TGTGCCAGCAGCACACGGGACAGTCCTTACTATGGCTACACCTTC. Its protein product is CASSTRDSPYYGYTF. Full variable domain (outside the CDR3, taken from reference TRBV7-2 and TRBJ1-2): GAGVSQSPSNKVTEKGKDVELRCDPISGHTALYWYRQSLGQGLEFLIYFQGNSAPDKSGLPSDRFSAERTGGSVSTLTIQRTQQEDSAVYLCASSTRDSPYYGYTFGSGTRLTVV.

The chain uses TRBV15 and TRBJ2-5, with D tentatively TRBD2 (6 bases). Between the trimmed V and J ends, which lost 5 bases and 5 bases, there was a span of 9 bases. The CDR3 extends over 12 amino acids. Looked up from germline, CDR1 is LNHNV and CDR2 is YYDKDF (reference sequence). The CDR3, as DNA: TGTGCCACCAGCGACGGGAGCGAGACCCAGTACTTC. Its protein is CATSDGSETQYF.

This chain joins TRBV28 and TRBJ2-5, with TRBD1 as a possible D gene (6 bases). This CDR3 is 16 amino acids long. CDR1 is MDHEN, CDR2 SYDVKM, per germline. V was clipped by 1 base and J by 3 bases, with 15 bases between them. CDR3 nucleotides: TGTGCCAGCAGTTTATACCCACAGGGATCGGAAGAGACCCAGTACTTC. It translates to CASSLYPQGSEETQYF.

This chain links TRBV2 with TRBJ2-7; no clear D gene. With 3 bases removed from V and 3 bases from J, the gap between germline ends came to 12 bases. The CDR3 spans 14 residues. CDR1 and CDR2 from the germline V gene are SNHLY and FYNNEI. CDR3 region: CASSEAPADYEQYF. As DNA, the CDR3 is TGTGCCAGCAGTGAGGCCCCGGCGGACTACGAGCAGTACTTC.

V gene TRBV6-6 combines with J gene TRBJ2-1; D remains unclear. The ends were cut back, 2 bases at V and 3 bases at J, with 8 bases in the middle. The CDR3 contains 14 residues. From germline, CDR1 is MNHNY and CDR2 SVGAGI (reference sequence). The CDR3 protein is CASSYGISYNEQFF. In DNA form, the CDR3 reads TGTGCCAGCAGTTACGGGATAAGCTACAATGAGCAGTTCTTC.

This clone was found a few times. The chain uses TRBV7-9 and TRBJ2-1, with D unclear. The CDR3 covers 14 residues. Between the trimmed V and J ends, which lost 4 bases and 5 bases, there was a span of 12 bases. Germline values: CDR1 SEHNR, CDR2 FQNEAQ (reference sequence). The chain's CDR3 is CASSSYPLDNEQFF. CDR3 bases: TGTGCCAGCAGCTCGTATCCCCTAGACAATGAGCAGTTCTTC.

This clone was found many times. Other DNA sequences in the same sample also yield this CDR3. The gene calls are TRBV18 and TRBJ1-1, with D unresolved. V was shortened by 0 bases and J by 4 bases, with 3 bases between the two germline ends. Per the germline V gene, CDR1 is KGHSH and CDR2 is LQKENI. This CDR3 region has 12 residues. The CDR3 region is CASSPPGTEAFF. In nucleotides, the CDR3 is TGTGCCAGCTCACCACCGGGCACTGAAGCTTTCTTT.

Of note for this clone: Within the sample, other DNA sequences also encode this same CDR3. The DNA of the CDR3 is TGTGCCAGCAGCCCCAGGGGGGAAAAACTGTTTTTT. Amino acid sequence: CASSPRGEKLFF. The J gene is TRBJ1-4, the V gene TRBV7-9; 7 positions match TRBD1. CDR1 is SEHNR, CDR2 FQNEAQ, per germline (reference sequence). With V trimmed by 5 bases and J by 8 bases, 2 bases remained unmatched. This CDR3 has 12 amino acids. Full variable domain (missing parts from reference TRBV7-9 and TRBJ1-4): DTGVSQNPRHKITKRGQNVTFRCDPISEHNRLYWYRQTLGQGPEFLTYFQNEAQLEKSRLLSDRFSAERPKGSFSTLEIQRTEQGDSAMYLCASSPRGEKLFFGSGTQLSVL.

The chain employs TRBV28 and TRBJ2-3; tentatively, D is TRBD1 (6 bases). Trimming removed 4 bases from V and 2 bases from J, with 16 bases in between. Germline V lookup: CDR1 MDHEN, CDR2 SYDVKM. The CDR3 has 16 amino acids. CDR3 nucleotides: TGTGCCAGCAGTTCCCCCAGGGGCTCCCTCACAGATACGCAGTATTTT. As protein: CASSSPRGSLTDTQYF. The full variable domain, completed using reference TRBV28 and TRBJ2-3, is DVKVTQSSRYLVKRTGEKVFLECVQDMDHENMFWYRQDPGLGLRLIYFSYDVKMKEKGDIPEGYSVSREKKERFSLILESASTNQTSMYLCASSSPRGSLTDTQYFGPGTRLTVL.

This clone has only a few counts. J is TRBJ2-1 and V is TRBV25-1; tentatively, D is TRBD1 (6 bases). V was clipped by 6 bases and J by 7 bases, with 13 bases between them. Looked up from germline, CDR1 is MGHDK and CDR2 is SYGVNS. The CDR3 contains 13 residues. CDR3 amino acids: CASRLGGTNEQFF. The CDR3 region has the DNA TGTGCCAGCAGGTTAGGGGGTACGAATGAGCAGTTCTTC.